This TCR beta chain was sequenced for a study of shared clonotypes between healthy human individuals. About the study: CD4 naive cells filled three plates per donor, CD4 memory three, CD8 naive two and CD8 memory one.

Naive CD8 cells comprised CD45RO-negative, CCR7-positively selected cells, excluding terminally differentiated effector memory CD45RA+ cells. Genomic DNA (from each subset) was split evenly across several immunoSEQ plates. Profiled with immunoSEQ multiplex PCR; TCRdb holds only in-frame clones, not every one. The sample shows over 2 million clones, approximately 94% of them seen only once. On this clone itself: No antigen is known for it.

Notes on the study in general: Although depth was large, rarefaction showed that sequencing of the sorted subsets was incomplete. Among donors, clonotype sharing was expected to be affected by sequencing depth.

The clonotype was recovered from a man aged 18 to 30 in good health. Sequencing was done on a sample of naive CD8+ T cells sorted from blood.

The CDR3 is CASSPRRQTIYNEQFF. CDR3 sequence (DNA): TGTGCCAGCAGCCCCCGCCGACAGACCATATACAATGAGCAGTTCTTC. The chain employs TRBV7-9 and TRBJ2-1; possible D gene TRBD1, 5 bases. Germline CDR1 is SEHNR and CDR2 is FQNEAQ (reference sequence). The CDR3 runs to 16 residues. V was clipped by 5 bases and J by 4 bases, with 18 bases between them.